This T cell receptor (beta chain) was sequenced for a study of T cell repertoires in cytomegalovirus infection. On the study more broadly: Evidence of both CMV infection and a matching HLA type came from public TCR beta signatures.

Points from the study as a whole: Identification of carriers of CMV plus the relevant HLA was performed using cumulative public TCR beta family frequency. Ex vivo, HLA-C-restricted CMV-specific TCR beta clonotypes prevailed over the rest of the response.

The CDR3 sequence is 15 residues long. Trimming cost V 2 bases and J 5 bases; bases outside gene matches: 7. Germline-derived CDR1 and CDR2 are SGHVS and FNYEAQ. TCRdb re-derived calls from the reads in MiXCR, one entry per CDR3 protein. The repertoire has over 300,000 distinct CDR3 sequences, around 9.5% of them found once; the top ten carry around 4.5%. Many counts were recorded for this clonotype. Its specificity is unknown. The chain links TRBV7-6 to TRBJ2-7; 9 bases are shared with TRBD1. The TCR originated in a human donor in good health (CMV status not recorded). Some clones in this sample may be carry-over from other donors' samples. Sequences were obtained from PBMCs. The CDR3 region is CASSLSRDRAHEQYF. CDR3 DNA sequence: TGTGCCAGCAGCTTATCCCGGGACAGGGCCCACGAGCAGTACTTC.